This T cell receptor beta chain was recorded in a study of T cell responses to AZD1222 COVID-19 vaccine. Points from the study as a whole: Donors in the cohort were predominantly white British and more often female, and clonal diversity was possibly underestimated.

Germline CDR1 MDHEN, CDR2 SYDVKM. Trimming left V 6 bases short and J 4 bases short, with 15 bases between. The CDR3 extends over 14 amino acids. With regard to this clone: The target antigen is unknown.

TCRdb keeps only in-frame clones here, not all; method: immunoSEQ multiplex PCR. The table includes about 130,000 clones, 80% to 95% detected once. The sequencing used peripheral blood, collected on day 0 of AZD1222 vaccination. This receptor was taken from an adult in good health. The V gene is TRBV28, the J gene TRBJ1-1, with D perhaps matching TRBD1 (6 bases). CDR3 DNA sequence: TGTGCCAGCAGCTCGGGACACGTTATCACTGAAGCTTTCTTT. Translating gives CASSSGHVITEAFF.